Following are 29 T cell receptor beta chains from one sample sequenced in a study of T cell responses to AZD1222 COVID-19 vaccine. The protocol was immunoSEQ multiplex PCR, while the TCRdb copy is restricted to in-frame clones and leaves out a portion. This table holds about 150,000 clones, 92% found once. The material was peripheral blood, obtained 28 days after the second AZD1222 dose. These receptors were collected from an adult who received the AZD1222 COVID-19 vaccine.

This chain links TRBV2 with TRBJ2-3; D gene uncertain. The CDR3 contains 13 residues. Germline V gives CDR1 SNHLY, CDR2 FYNNEI. V was cut by 6 bases and J by 6 bases, with 13 bases left in between. This CDR3 is CASRAEGRDTQYF. DNA for the CDR3: TGTGCCAGCAGGGCAGAAGGAAGGGATACGCAGTATTTT.

This clone was observed a single time. The rearrangement joins TRBV6-1 to TRBJ2-1; 7 bases line up with TRBD2. CDR3 length: 14 amino acids. V gave up 5 bases and J gave up 8 bases; unmatched junction bases: 9. From germline, CDR1 is MNHNS and CDR2 SASEGT. Here the CDR3 reads CASSSVRELHEQFF. In nucleotides, the CDR3 is TGTGCCAGCAGTTCGGTGCGGGAGCTCCATGAGCAGTTCTTC.

The J gene is TRBJ1-4, the V gene TRBV7-6; D is uncertain. The CDR3 runs to 17 residues. The ends were cut back, 6 bases at V and 0 bases at J, with 17 bases in the middle. CDR1 SGHVS and CDR2 FNYEAQ come from the germline V gene. In DNA form, the CDR3 reads TGTGCCAGCAGTCAGGACCCGACCGATGCAACTAATGAAAAACTGTTTTTT. This encodes CASSQDPTDATNEKLFF.

This chain links TRBV27 with TRBJ1-5, with D possibly being TRBD1 (6 bases). The CDR3 totals 15 residues. Trimming cost V 1 base and J 6 bases, with 13 bases left between them. The V gene's germline CDR1 is MNHEY and CDR2 SMNVEV (reference sequence). CDR3 nucleotides: TGTGCCAGCAGTTTATACCCAGGGGTAGGTCAGCCCCAGCATTTT. This codes for CASSLYPGVGQPQHF.

This clone was seen just once. The chain links TRBV6-2 or TRBV6-3 to TRBJ2-1; TRBD2 agrees at 7 bases. Trimming at V came to 5 bases and at J to 0 bases, leaving 7 bases not matched to a gene. The CDR3 is made up of 16 amino acids. Germline-derived CDR1 and CDR2 are MNHEY and SVGEGT. The CDR3: CASSPWGGSSYNEQFF. The CDR3 DNA reads as TGTGCCAGCAGTCCCTGGGGGGGTAGCTCCTACAATGAGCAGTTCTTC.

The chain couples TRBV6-2 or TRBV6-3 to TRBJ2-1, with 9 bases matching TRBD2. The CDR3 totals 17 residues. J gave up 4 bases and V 0 bases, and 7 bases lay outside the gene matches. The V gene's germline CDR1 is MNHEY and CDR2 SVGEGT. Here the CDR3 DNA reads TGTGCCAGCAGTTACTCTTGGCTAGCGGGACGTTACAATGAGCAGTTCTTC. It yields the protein CASSYSWLAGRYNEQFF.

This clone was detected only once. The chain couples TRBV24-1 to TRBJ2-1, with D perhaps matching TRBD1 (5 bases). Per the germline V gene, CDR1 is KGHDR and CDR2 is SFDVKD. V was trimmed by 7 bases and J by 0 bases, leaving 18 bases between them. CDR3 length: 17 amino acids. This chain's CDR3 is CATRARQGSSSYNEQFF. The DNA for the CDR3 is TGTGCCACCAGGGCCCGCCAGGGATCTAGCTCCTACAATGAGCAGTTCTTC.

V gene TRBV20-1 combines with J gene TRBJ2-7, with D unclear. V gave up 3 bases and J gave up 13 bases, with 22 bases separating them. The germline gives CDR1 DFQATT, CDR2 SNEGSKA (reference sequence). CDR3 length: 13 amino acids. In DNA, the CDR3 is TGCAGTGCTAGTCAAAGGTCCTCTGGTCCTTTTTACTTC. Protein product: CSASQRSSGPFYF.

This chain connects TRBV14 to TRBJ2-7; no firm D call. Germline values: CDR1 SGHDN, CDR2 FVKESK. V was clipped by 2 bases and J by 4 bases, with 3 bases between them. CDR3 size: 11 residues. The CDR3 loop reads CASSQLYEQYF. CDR3 bases: TGTGCCAGCAGCCAACTTTACGAGCAGTACTTC.

This rearrangement joins TRBV7-9 to TRBJ1-1, with a possible D match to TRBD1 (6 bases). CDR1 is SEHNR and CDR2 is FQNEAQ in the germline V gene (reference sequence). V was cut by 11 bases and J by 0 bases, with 13 bases left in between. The CDR3 length is 13 residues. This chain's CDR3 is CAGGRGMNTEAFF. The CDR3 DNA follows: TGTGCCGGGGGGCGGGGTATGAACACTGAAGCTTTCTTT. Variable domain in full (rest from reference TRBV7-9 and TRBJ1-1): DTGVSQNPRHKITKRGQNVTFRCDPISEHNRLYWYRQTLGQGPEFLTYFQNEAQLEKSRLLSDRFSAERPKGSFSTLEIQRTEQGDSAMYLCAGGRGMNTEAFFGQGTRLTVV.

This clone has only one observation. The rearrangement links TRBV7-3 to TRBJ2-1; 9 bases are shared with TRBD2. The J segment lost 9 bases and the V segment lost 1 base, leaving 7 bases of the junction unmatched. CDR3 length: 15 residues. Germline CDR1 reads SGHTA; CDR2 reads FQGTGA. Written as DNA, the CDR3 is TGTGCCAGCAGCTTAAATAGCGGGAGCACCAGTGAGCAGTTCTTC. Its translation: CASSLNSGSTSEQFF.

The chain joins TRBV18 to TRBJ2-7; TRBD2 is a possible D gene (5 bases). The CDR3 consists of 12 residues. Trimming took 3 bases from V and 3 from J, leaving 6 bases between them. CDR1 and CDR2 from the germline V gene are KGHSH and LQKENI. The CDR3 DNA follows: TGTGCCAGCTCACCTGGACTCTACGAGCAGTACTTC. Amino acids: CASSPGLYEQYF.

This clone was counted a single time. The chain couples TRBV7-3 to TRBJ1-2, with no clear D. CDR1 is SGHTA, CDR2 FQGTGA, per germline. The CDR3 length is 15 residues. V was pared by 5 bases and J by 4 bases, with 17 bases between. CDR3 loop: CASSPSPLSSYGYTF. CDR3 DNA: TGTGCCAGCAGCCCCTCCCCCCTATCCAGCTATGGCTACACCTTC.

The table lists this clone with a few counts. The chain couples TRBV19 to TRBJ2-7, with 8 bases matching TRBD1. The CDR3 consists of 15 residues. V gave up 1 base and J gave up 6 bases; unmatched junction bases: 8. Germline CDR1 reads LNHDA; CDR2 reads SQIVND (reference sequence). CDR3 region: CASSIGYGDRREQYF. Here the CDR3 DNA reads TGTGCCAGTAGTATAGGGTATGGGGACAGGCGCGAGCAGTACTTC.

The rearrangement links TRBV19 to TRBJ1-4; D gene unclear. Germline loops: CDR1 LNHDA, CDR2 SQIVND (reference sequence). The CDR3 has 17 amino acids. V lost 2 bases, J lost 2 bases, and 15 bases lay in between. The CDR3 protein is CASSINGGGRTNEKLFF. CDR3 coding DNA: TGTGCCAGTAGTATAAATGGTGGTGGCAGGACTAATGAAAAACTGTTTTTT. The complete variable domain, with remaining parts taken from reference TRBV19 and TRBJ1-4, reads DGGITQSPKYLFRKEGQNVTLSCEQNLNHDAMYWYRQDPGQGLRLIYYSQIVNDFQKGDIAEGYSVSREKKESFPLTVTSAQKNPTAFYLCASSINGGGRTNEKLFFGSGTQLSVL.

This rearrangement joins TRBV3-1 (or the pseudogene TRBV3-2) to TRBJ1-2; weak D call: TRBD1 (6 bases). The V and J ends lost 7 bases and 6 bases respectively, with 24 bases between them. Per the germline V gene, CDR1 is LGHDT and CDR2 is YNNKEL (reference sequence). This CDR3 comprises 16 residues. CDR3 in DNA: TGTGCCAGCACCTCGCGGGGGCGGTCTGGAACTAATGGCTACACCTTC. Amino acid sequence: CASTSRGRSGTNGYTF.

The rearrangement joins TRBV3-1 (or the pseudogene TRBV3-2) to TRBJ2-7; D unclear. V dropped 1 base and J dropped 7 bases, with 14 bases sitting between them. There are 14 residues in the CDR3. Germline V gives CDR1 LGHDT, CDR2 YNNKEL (reference sequence). The CDR3 DNA follows: TGTGCCAGCAGCCAAGGTCCCAGGCATTTGGAGCAGTACTTC. It translates to CASSQGPRHLEQYF.

The chain is built from TRBV19 and TRBJ1-5; D perhaps matches TRBD1 (5 bases). The germline gives CDR1 LNHDA, CDR2 SQIVND (reference sequence). V was pared by 3 bases and J by 6 bases, with 15 bases between. The CDR3 covers 15 residues. CDR3 DNA: TGTGCCAGTAGTATCGCAGGGTCCGAGGGTCAGCCCCAGCATTTT. Its translation: CASSIAGSEGQPQHF.

This chain links TRBV27 with TRBJ1-2; possible D gene TRBD1, 5 bases. Trimming stripped 5 bases from V and 6 bases from J, with 16 bases between. The V gene's germline CDR1 is MNHEY and CDR2 SMNVEV (reference sequence). The CDR3 is made up of 14 amino acids. The CDR3 bases are TGTGCCAGCAGTACCCTGTCGCCGGGGGATGGCTACACCTTC. It specifies CASSTLSPGDGYTF.

The chain has TRBV6-2 or TRBV6-3 and TRBJ2-1; 14 bases agree with TRBD2. Germline V gene sequence: CDR1 MNHEY, CDR2 SVGEGT. The CDR3 has 23 amino acids. J lost 3 bases, V lost 6 bases, and 25 bases had no gene match. The CDR3 protein is CASSPRAGTTGLAGVPIYNEQFF. The DNA for the CDR3 is TGTGCCAGCAGCCCTAGGGCCGGGACAACGGGACTAGCGGGAGTCCCGATCTACAATGAGCAGTTCTTC.

V is TRBV5-5 and J is TRBJ1-4; no clear D gene. Germline V gene sequence: CDR1 SGHKS, CDR2 YYEKEE (reference sequence). The CDR3 covers 15 residues. V was cut by 4 bases and J by 0 bases, with 10 bases left in between. The CDR3 DNA is TGTGCCAGCAGCCCCTCGAAGGCAACTAATGAAAAACTGTTTTTT. This sequence encodes CASSPSKATNEKLFF.

The J gene is TRBJ2-2, the V gene TRBV24-1; weak D call: TRBD1 (6 bases). V was clipped by 7 bases and J by 0 bases, with 8 bases between them. From germline, CDR1 is KGHDR and CDR2 SFDVKD. The CDR3 length is 14 residues. CDR3 protein: CATRQGSNTGELFF. The CDR3 coding sequence is TGTGCCACCAGACAGGGTTCGAACACCGGGGAGCTGTTTTTT.

This clone has only a few counts. This chain uses TRBV19 with TRBJ1-5; a weak D match, TRBD1 (5 bases). Germline V lookup: CDR1 LNHDA, CDR2 SQIVND (reference sequence). This CDR3 is 14 amino acids long. V was clipped by 8 bases and J by 6 bases, with 17 bases between them. CDR3 DNA sequence: TGTGCCAGTGAGAAGTGGAGGGGCAGTCAGCCCCAGCATTTT. Amino acids: CASEKWRGSQPQHF.

The chain couples TRBV24-1 to TRBJ1-2; 11 nucleotides agree with TRBD1. Germline lookup yields CDR1 KGHDR and CDR2 SFDVKD. Germline trimming cut 2 bases from V and 5 bases from J; bases unmatched to any gene: 6. The CDR3 length is 16 residues. DNA of the CDR3: TGTGCCACCAGTGATTCAGGGACAGGGGGTCGGTATGGCTACACCTTC. Residues: CATSDSGTGGRYGYTF.

This chain uses TRBV5-1 with TRBJ1-2, with 10 bases matching TRBD1. The CDR3 sequence is 14 residues long. Germline CDR1 and CDR2: SGHRS and YFSETQ. Unmatched junction bases numbered 6, after V lost 4 bases and J lost 6 bases. CDR3: CASSERTGGNGYTF. The CDR3 DNA follows: TGCGCCAGCAGCGAAAGGACAGGGGGGAATGGCTACACCTTC. The variable domain in full, completed from reference TRBV5-1 and TRBJ1-2, reads KAGVTQTPRYLIKTRGQQVTLSCSPISGHRSVSWYQQTPGQGLQFLFEYFSETQRNKGNFPGRFSGRQFSNSRSEMNVSTLELGDSALYLCASSERTGGNGYTFGSGTRLTVV.

V and J are TRBV28 and TRBJ2-1; TRBD2 aligns across 8 bases. The V gene end was trimmed by 6 bases and the J gene end by 4 bases; junction bases not matched to a gene: 8. The CDR3 is 15 residues long. Germline CDR1 and CDR2: MDHEN and SYDVKM. The CDR3 nucleotides are TGTGCCAGCAGGAGTGCTAGCGGGCTATACAATGAGCAGTTCTTC. Protein: CASRSASGLYNEQFF. Together with reference TRBV28 and TRBJ2-1, the CDR3 gives the full variable domain: DVKVTQSSRYLVKRTGEKVFLECVQDMDHENMFWYRQDPGLGLRLIYFSYDVKMKEKGDIPEGYSVSREKKERFSLILESASTNQTSMYLCASRSASGLYNEQFFGPGTRLTVL.

The chain carries TRBV7-9 and TRBJ2-5, with 10 bases identical to TRBD1. This CDR3 is 15 amino acids long. From germline, CDR1 is SEHNR and CDR2 FQNEAQ (reference sequence). The J segment lost 5 bases and the V segment lost 6 bases, leaving 9 bases of the junction unmatched. The DNA for the CDR3 is TGTGCCAGCAGTCAAGGACAGGGGGATTGGGAGACCCAGTACTTC. It translates to CASSQGQGDWETQYF. The entire variable domain, with the rest obtained from reference TRBV7-9 and TRBJ2-5, is as follows: DTGVSQNPRHKITKRGQNVTFRCDPISEHNRLYWYRQTLGQGPEFLTYFQNEAQLEKSRLLSDRFSAERPKGSFSTLEIQRTEQGDSAMYLCASSQGQGDWETQYFGPGTRLLVL.

The chain employs TRBV6-5 and TRBJ2-7; D is undetermined. Germline values: CDR1 MNHEY, CDR2 SVGAGI. The V and J ends lost 7 bases and 2 bases respectively, with 15 bases between them. This CDR3 comprises 14 residues. CDR3 nucleotides: TGTGCCAGCACCAAAGGGTTCACTACCTACGAGCAGTACTTC. Its protein product is CASTKGFTTYEQYF.

The V and J genes are TRBV7-2 and TRBJ2-7, with 7 bases matching TRBD2. This CDR3 is built from 13 residues. Germline V lookup: CDR1 SGHTA, CDR2 FQGNSA. V shed 4 bases and J 7 bases; nucleotides not matched to a gene: 7. CDR3 DNA sequence: TGTGCCAGCAGCTCCGGACACGGGGGGGAGCAGTACTTC. Translated, it gives CASSSGHGGEQYF.